This T cell receptor beta chain was identified in a study of cytomegalovirus exposure and HLA in healthy donors. Study in general: T cells numbering 150 million to 200 million yielded fewer than 140 million unique TCR beta sequences in an earlier analysis.

After removal of 5 bases from V and 0 bases from J, the junction contained 3 bases not matched to a gene. This CDR3 spans 15 amino acids. Germline lookup yields CDR1 ENHRY and CDR2 SYGVKD. Whole-study findings and limits: Later, an analysis showed that TCR beta chains associated with HLA were more clonally expanded than others that were equally common. The study reported that TCR beta sequences accurately predicted HLA-A and HLA-B alleles in most subjects.

In the case of this clone: Its cognate antigen is unknown.

Primers: 60 Vbeta forward and 13 Jbeta reverse. Data came from immunoSEQ multiplex PCR; TCRdb stores just in-frame clones and leaves some out. The sample consists of under 130,000 clones, around 80% of them appearing once. The V gene is TRBV10-3, the J gene TRBJ2-3; 9 bases agree with TRBD2. The clonotype comes from a man aged 25-45 years in good health and CMV-seronegative. The sample comprised PBMCs. The CDR3 protein is CAISPGLASTDTQYF. Here the CDR3 DNA reads TGTGCCATCAGTCCTGGACTAGCGAGCACAGATACGCAGTATTTT.